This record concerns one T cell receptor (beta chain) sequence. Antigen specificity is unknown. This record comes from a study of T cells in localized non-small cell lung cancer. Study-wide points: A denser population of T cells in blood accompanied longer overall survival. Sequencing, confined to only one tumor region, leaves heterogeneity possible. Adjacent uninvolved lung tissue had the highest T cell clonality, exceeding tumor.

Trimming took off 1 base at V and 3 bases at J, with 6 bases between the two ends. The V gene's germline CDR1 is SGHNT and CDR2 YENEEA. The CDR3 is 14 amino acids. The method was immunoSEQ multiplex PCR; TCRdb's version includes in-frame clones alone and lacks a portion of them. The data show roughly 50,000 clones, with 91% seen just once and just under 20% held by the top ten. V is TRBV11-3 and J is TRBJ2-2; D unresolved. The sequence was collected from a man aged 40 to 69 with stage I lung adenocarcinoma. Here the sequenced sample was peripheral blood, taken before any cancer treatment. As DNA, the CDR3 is TGTGCCAGCAGCTTAGGCTCCCACACCGGGGAGCTGTTTTTT. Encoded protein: CASSLGSHTGELFF.